The next 10 T cell receptor beta chains were all read from a single sample in a study of cytomegalovirus exposure and HLA in healthy donors (dated by TCRdb to 2016 to 2017). The library was generated by the immunoSEQ multiplex PCR assay. The multiplex PCR relied on a mix of 60 forward primers for TCR Vbeta segments and 13 reverse primers for TCR Jbeta segments. TCRdb took this table from immuneACCESS and kept in-frame rearrangements with V and J called. Such tables lack part of the clones; where checked against another copy, unresolved V genes explain under half of the gap, and the rest is unexplained. This sample lists about 130,000 clones; around four fifths were detected once. The ten largest clones represent 5.9% of the sample. The sequenced sample consisted of PBMCs. Every receptor here comes from a woman aged 40 to 50 in good health and CMV-seropositive.

This clone was seen a single time. The genes are TRBV7-8 and TRBJ2-7; 15 bases are a match to TRBD2. This CDR3 contains 17 residues. Losses at the gene ends were 4 bases for V and 6 bases for J; bases not matched to a gene: 10. CDR1 SGHVS and CDR2 FQNEAQ come from the germline V gene. This CDR3 is CASSWGLAGGSWSEQYF. In DNA form, the CDR3 reads TGTGCCAGCAGCTGGGGACTAGCGGGAGGTTCTTGGAGCGAGCAGTACTTC.

The chain is built from TRBV5-4 and TRBJ2-7, with a tentative D call TRBD2 (6 bases). This CDR3 has 16 amino acids. CDR1 is SGHNT and CDR2 is YYREEE in the germline V gene (reference sequence). The germline V and J ends were trimmed by 0 bases and 1 base, with 14 bases remaining between them. The CDR3 bases are TGTGCCAGCAGCTTGGCATCGGGAGTATTGTCCTACGAGCAGTACTTC. The encoded protein is CASSLASGVLSYEQYF.

With respect to this clone: Within the sample, other DNA sequences also encode this same CDR3. V and J are TRBV5-1 and TRBJ1-4; 7 positions agree with TRBD1. Germline assignment: CDR1 SGHRS and CDR2 YFSETQ. CDR3 length equals 15 residues. J lost 2 bases, V lost 2 bases, and 3 bases had no gene match. The CDR3 DNA is TGCGCCAGCAGCTTAACAGGGGCTACTAATGAAAAACTGTTTTTT. This gives the protein CASSLTGATNEKLFF.

This clone was seen a handful of times. The V gene is TRBV19, the J gene TRBJ2-1, with 7 bases fitting TRBD1. The junction had 4 bases not matched to a gene; V was cut back by 6 bases and J by 5 bases. Germline V gene sequence: CDR1 LNHDA, CDR2 SQIVND (reference sequence). The CDR3 has 13 amino acids. As DNA, the CDR3 is TGTGCCAGTAGATCGACAGGGAACAATGAGCAGTTCTTC. This translates into CASRSTGNNEQFF.

The J gene is TRBJ1-1, the V gene TRBV9, with no clear D. Germline CDR1 and CDR2: SGDLS and YYNGEE. The CDR3 consists of 13 residues. Deletions cut 3 bases from V and 2 bases from J, with 8 bases between. The CDR3 here is CASSAGGNTEAFF. In DNA form, the CDR3 reads TGTGCCAGCAGCGCGGGAGGAAACACTGAAGCTTTCTTT.

V is TRBV27 and J is TRBJ2-3; 12 bases match TRBD2. The CDR3 spans 17 residues. Germline assignment: CDR1 MNHEY and CDR2 SMNVEV (reference sequence). V lost 5 bases and J lost 0; bases outside the gene matches: 6. This CDR3 is CASSLRLAGVSTDTQYF. CDR3 in DNA: TGTGCCAGCAGTCTCCGACTAGCGGGAGTAAGCACAGATACGCAGTATTTT.

The chain uses TRBV15 and TRBJ1-1; 8 bases line up with TRBD1. Per the germline V gene, CDR1 is LNHNV and CDR2 is YYDKDF (reference sequence). CDR3 length equals 14 residues. The J segment lost 4 bases and the V segment lost 4 bases, leaving 5 bases of the junction unmatched. CDR3 in amino acids: CATSIQGGFTEAFF. CDR3 bases: TGTGCCACCAGCATACAGGGGGGTTTCACTGAAGCTTTCTTT.

The rearrangement uses TRBV11-3 and TRBJ2-3, with 7 bases fitting TRBD2. V dropped 4 bases and J dropped 3; count of bases not matched to a gene: 7. Germline V gene sequence: CDR1 SGHNT, CDR2 YENEEA. The CDR3 consists of 15 residues. Written as DNA, the CDR3 is TGTGCCAGCAGCTCGACTGGGAGGGGTACAGATACGCAGTATTTT. Its protein product is CASSSTGRGTDTQYF.

This chain connects TRBV7-9 to TRBJ2-1; 11 nucleotides match TRBD2. Germline V gene sequence: CDR1 SEHNR, CDR2 FQNEAQ (reference sequence). V lost 5 bases and J lost 6; bases outside the gene matches: 9. The CDR3 is made up of 16 amino acids. The CDR3 here is CASSQGLAVLPNEQFF. The CDR3 DNA reads TGTGCCAGCAGCCAGGGACTAGCGGTCCTCCCCAATGAGCAGTTCTTC.

The V gene is TRBV7-2, the J gene TRBJ2-7, with TRBD2 identical over 8 bases. Trimming at V came to 6 bases and at J to 2 bases, leaving 3 bases not matched to a gene. This CDR3 has 13 amino acids. Germline CDR1 is SGHTA and CDR2 is FQGNSA. CDR3 region: CASRNSGTYEQYF. As DNA, the CDR3 is TGTGCCAGCAGGAATAGCGGGACCTACGAGCAGTACTTC.